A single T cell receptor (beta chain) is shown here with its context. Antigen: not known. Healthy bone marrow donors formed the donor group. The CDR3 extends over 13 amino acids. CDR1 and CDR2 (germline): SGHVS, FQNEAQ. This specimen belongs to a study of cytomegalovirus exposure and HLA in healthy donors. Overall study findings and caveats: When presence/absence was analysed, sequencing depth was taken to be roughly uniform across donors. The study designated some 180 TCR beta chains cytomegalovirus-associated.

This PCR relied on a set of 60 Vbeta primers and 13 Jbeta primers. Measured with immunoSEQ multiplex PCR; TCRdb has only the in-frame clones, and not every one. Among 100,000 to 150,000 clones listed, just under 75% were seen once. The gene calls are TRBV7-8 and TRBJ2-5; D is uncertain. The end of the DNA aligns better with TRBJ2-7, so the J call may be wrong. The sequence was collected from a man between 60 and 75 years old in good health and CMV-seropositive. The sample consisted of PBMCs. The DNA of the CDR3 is TGTGCCAGCAGCCCTTTTTTCTCCTACGAGCAGTACTTC. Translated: CASSPFFSYEQYF.